This T cell receptor (beta chain) was observed in a study of shared clonotypes between healthy human individuals (TCRdb year 2020). Some background on the complete study: The cohort included three men and a couple of women between 18 and 49 years of age. Per donor, three plates each were used for CD4 naive and CD4 memory, two for CD8 naive, and one for CD8 memory. To increase sequencing depth and limit assay-specific biases, TCR repertoire library preparation and sequencing were carried out by different laboratories using diverse techniques. To estimate repertoire size and how much clonotypes are shared between individuals, the study performed deep sequencing of blood TCR repertoires from five healthy adults. Leukapheresis yielded between about 0.94 and 9 billion PBMCs per donor. Overall study results and their limits: Across a few donors, 5% to 6% of naive CD4, approximately 3.6% of naive CD8, around 2.1% of memory CD4, and 0.4% of memory CD8 clonotypes were shared. Sampling was limited to blood, and TCR repertoires in tissue likely differ from TCR repertoires in blood. Larger estimated clonotype richness was generally found for naive subsets than for memory subsets. Because the study included only a small number of donors, the genetic and exposure-history diversity represented was limited. Even with the large sequencing depth, rarefaction of the sorted-subset datasets indicated that sequencing was incomplete. Pairwise subsampling indicated that sequencing depth was expected to affect the degree of clonotype sharing among donors. Clonotypes shared by all four sorted-subset donors showed higher generation probabilities than non-shared clonotypes.

TCR CDR3 regions were amplified from genomic DNA by multiplex PCR using the deep immunoSEQ assay. Extracted genomic DNA from each cell subset was spread evenly across all wells of several immunoSEQ 96-well plates, with each plate serving as a replicate. For sorted subsets, around 200 ng genomic DNA, equal to 30,000 to 35,000 T cell genomes, was loaded into each replicate PCR. Purified libraries were quantified with a Qubit 3.0 fluorometer, sized on a Bioanalyzer 2100, and re-quantified with the KAPA Library Quantification kit. Every immunoSEQ 96-well plate was sequenced on a separate single-read 150-cycle Illumina NextSeq 550 flow cell. Per the authors' processing: Because only junctional sequences without quality scores were contained in the immunoSEQ output, filtering matching that applied to full-length reads could not be performed. Sequences were annotated with PyIR, a Python wrapper for IgBLAST v1.9, and V/J genes and CDR3 were assigned using IMGT germline references. Any read was removed if the V/J assignment was weak (E-value above 1e-6), the CDR3 was missing, or the read contained stop codons, out-of-frame junctions, or ambiguous translated residues. V3J clonotypes were defined as sequences sharing the same inferred V gene, J gene, and CDR3 amino acid sequence. The percentage overlap between two repertoires was calculated by dividing the number of shared unique clonotypes by the size of the smaller repertoire. Three approaches were used to assess repertoire richness: RTK rarefaction, the Chao1 estimator, and Recon v2.1 estimates of unobserved clonotypes. OLGA was used to compute generation probabilities for all TCRbeta clonotypes that the gDNA method yielded from a few donors. The immuneACCESS repertoire file appears here via TCRdb, limited to in-frame rearrangements. These files lack a portion of the clones; in checked studies, under half of the deficit traces to unresolved V genes, and the cause of the others is not known. For V, J and clone size, that table is used; D and trimming come from the DNA. This sample has about 2.2 million clones in its table, and roughly 95% of those were observed once. The ten largest clones represent roughly 1.7% of the sample.

CD8 naive samples consisted of CD45RO-negative cells that were positively selected for CCR7, yielding a CD45RA+CCR7+ population without TemRA cells. The donors were healthy, HIV-negative adults who had no recently reported acute infections or vaccinations. Every donor was a Caucasian adult residing in Nashville, Tennessee, USA. Blood was collected by leukapheresis, and PBMCs were isolated by Ficoll-Histopaque density gradient centrifugation and then cryopreserved in liquid nitrogen vapor phase. Analytical flow cytometry was used to check the purity and quantity of every magnetically sorted T cell population. Each sorted fraction had its genomic DNA isolated and then quantified by UV absorbance on a Nanodrop 2000c. To note about this clone: The antigen it recognizes is unknown. Base qualities are not provided; no much larger clone lies one nucleotide away.

This receptor was identified in a man aged 18 to 30 in good health. Some clones in this sample may be carry-over from other donors' samples. What was sequenced was naive CD8+ T cells from PBMCs. The cell subset or site label on this specimen signifies: CD45RA+CCR7+.

The nucleotide sequence reads TGTGCCAGCAGTCGGAACGTTCTCGAGCAGTACTTC. It translates to CASSRNVLEQYF. The chain is made from TRBV28 and TRBJ2-7, with an unclear D gene assignment. Cut back by 5 bases and 6 bases, the V and J ends lie 11 bases apart. There are 12 amino acids in the CDR3, from cysteine to phenylalanine inclusive. Of the read, only the CDR3 DNA is kept; its 36 bases are in frame from base 1. The germline V gene specifies MDHEN as CDR1 and SYDVKM as CDR2.